Listed below are T cell receptor beta chains from one sample, sequenced in a study of PD-L1 blockade in urothelial cancer. Here immunoSEQ multiplex PCR was the method, and the copy in TCRdb shows in-frame clones only, minus some. This table holds 30,000 to 40,000 clones, just over 35% found once. The specimen was tumor tissue, collected before atezolizumab (anti-PD-L1) treatment. These receptors were collected from a man aged 55 to 69 with urothelial cancer. Each CDR3 is given with its conserved first and last residue. D genes are given only for firm matches. Some rows mark clone size as missing; the rest say once, few, many or name a class of expanded clone.

D gene,V gene,J gene,clone size,CDR3 protein,CDR3 DNA
TRBD2,TRBV5-1,TRBJ2-2,-,CASRLPRTSDGELFF,TGCGCCAGCAGACTCCCCCGGACTAGCGACGGGGAGCTGTTTTTT
-,TRBV13,TRBJ2-3,-,CASSLVTSGTDTQYF,TGTGCCAGCAGCTTGGTCACTTCGGGTACAGATACGCAGTATTTT
-,TRBV18,TRBJ2-4,-,CASAYPTGDKNIQYF,TGTGCCAGCGCCTACCCGACTGGGGACAAAAACATTCAGTACTTC
-,TRBV5-1,TRBJ2-2,-,CASSLSPGAGTGELFF,TGCGCCAGCAGCTTGTCCCCGGGGGCGGGCACCGGGGAGCTGTTTTTT
-,TRBV9,TRBJ2-2,-,CASSVVGRGGTGELFF,TGTGCCAGCAGCGTAGTCGGCAGGGGAGGCACCGGGGAGCTGTTTTTT
TRBD2,TRBV5-1,TRBJ2-3,few,CASSLGTSGETDTQYF,TGCGCCAGCAGCTTGGGGACTAGCGGGGAGACAGATACGCAGTATTTT
TRBD2,TRBV28,TRBJ2-2,once,CASTPKRSSGNTGELFF,TGTGCCAGCACCCCCAAACGGTCTAGCGGGAACACCGGGGAGCTGTTTTTT
-,TRBV30,TRBJ2-2,-,CAWSSGREKLFF,TGTGCCTGGAGTTCCGGACGGGAAAAGCTGTTTTTT
TRBD2,TRBV9,TRBJ2-1,few,CASSSSSEGGGAYNEQFF,TGTGCCAGCAGCTCATCCTCCGAAGGCGGGGGGGCCTACAATGAGCAGTTCTTC
-,TRBV9,TRBJ1-6,-,CASSAPGGENSPLHF,TGTGCCAGCAGCGCCCCGGGTGGGGAGAATTCACCCCTCCACTTT
-,TRBV4-1,TRBJ2-1,few,CASSQAALMYEQFF,TGCGCCAGCAGCCAAGCGGCCCTGATGTATGAGCAGTTCTTC
-,TRBV6-8,TRBJ2-4,-,CASSSHRGGNIQYF,TGTGCCAGCAGTTCCCACAGGGGGGGAAACATTCAGTACTTC
-,TRBV28,TRBJ2-3,few,CASSGGHITDTQYF,TGTGCCAGCAGTGGGGGACACATCACAGATACGCAGTATTTT
-,TRBV28,TRBJ1-5,few,CASSLGPPGNQPQHF,TGTGCCAGCAGTTTAGGGCCGCCGGGGAATCAGCCCCAGCATTTT
TRBD1,TRBV19,TRBJ1-2,-,CASSLQGQGLYGYTF,TGTGCCAGTAGTCTCCAAGGACAGGGACTCTATGGCTACACCTTC
-,TRBV6-8,TRBJ2-1,-,CASSPNRGSGHEQFF,TGTGCCAGCAGTCCAAATAGAGGGTCGGGCCATGAGCAGTTCTTC
-,TRBV14,TRBJ1-1,-,CASSQDSGPLPSQSTEAFF,TGTGCCAGCAGCCAAGACTCCGGGCCCCTTCCTTCCCAGAGCACTGAAGCTTTCTTT
-,TRBV29-1,TRBJ2-1,-,CSVEYRDLQGNEQFF,TGCAGCGTTGAATACCGGGACCTGCAGGGCAATGAGCAGTTCTTC
-,TRBV6-8,TRBJ1-4,many,CASSGRSPTNEKLFF,TGTGCCAGCAGTGGGAGGAGCCCAACTAATGAAAAACTGTTTTTT
TRBD1,TRBV28,TRBJ1-3,-,CASSFDGTVGNTIYF,TGTGCCAGCAGTTTCGACGGGACAGTAGGAAACACCATATATTTT
-,TRBV12-5,TRBJ1-5,-,CASGLVAQPQHF,TGTGCTAGTGGTTTGGTAGCTCAGCCCCAGCATTTT
TRBD1,TRBV10-3,TRBJ1-2,-,CAISDDRGTTRSGYTF,TGTGCCATCAGTGACGACAGGGGGACCACCAGGAGTGGCTACACCTTC
TRBD2,TRBV19,TRBJ2-7,-,CASSTQTSGSIHEQYF,TGTGCCAGTAGTACGCAGACTAGCGGGAGCATCCACGAGCAGTACTTC
-,TRBV23-1,TRBJ2-3,-,CASSPNFITGQKRANTDTQYF,TGCGCCAGCAGTCCCAATTTCATTACCGGACAGAAAAGGGCAAACACAGATACGCAGTATTTT
-,TRBV6-8,TRBJ2-3,many,CASSYTRRGGTDTQYF,TGTGCCAGCAGTTACACACGGCGCGGGGGCACAGATACGCAGTATTTT
TRBD1,TRBV9,TRBJ1-6,many,CASSLGTGAPNSPLHF,TGTGCCAGCAGCCTGGGGACAGGAGCACCCAATTCACCCCTCCACTTT
-,TRBV19,TRBJ1-1,-,CASSTSGDTEAFF,TGTGCCAGTAGTACCTCGGGGGACACTGAAGCTTTCTTT
-,TRBV10-1,TRBJ2-5,few,CASSRNSRETQYF,TGCGCCAGCAGTCGGAACTCGAGGGAGACCCAGTACTTC
TRBD2,TRBV28,TRBJ2-7,few,CASTSSGTSYEQYF,TGTGCCAGCACCTCTAGCGGTACCTCCTACGAGCAGTACTTC
-,TRBV1,TRBJ2-5,-,CASSQDRETQYF,TGCGCCAGCAGCCAAGATAGAGAGACCCAGTACTTC
TRBD1,TRBV19,TRBJ1-1,-,CASNPGGNTEAFF,TGTGCCAGTAATCCAGGGGGAAACACTGAAGCTTTCTTT
TRBD1,TRBV28,TRBJ2-7,-,CASGTGLYYEQYF,TGTGCCAGCGGGACAGGGCTGTACTACGAGCAGTACTTC
-,TRBV19,TRBJ1-1,-,CASSIDVKNTEAFF,TGTGCCAGTAGTATAGATGTCAAGAACACTGAAGCTTTCTTT
-,TRBV29-1,TRBJ2-5,-,CSVPGRQWETQYF,TGCAGCGTCCCGGGACGCCAATGGGAGACCCAGTACTTC
-,TRBV6-4,TRBJ1-2,-,CASGADYGYTF,TGTGCCAGCGGGGCAGACTATGGCTACACCTTC
-,TRBV28,TRBJ1-3,once,CASTDGYSGNTIYF,TGTGCCAGCACCGACGGCTACTCTGGAAACACCATATATTTT
-,TRBV7-1,TRBJ1-3,many,CASSLRRGNTIYF,TGTGCCAGCAGCCTGAGGCGGGGAAACACCATATATTTT
TRBD1,TRBV19,TRBJ1-1,few,CASADRFSEAFF,TGTGCCAGTGCGGACAGGTTCAGTGAAGCTTTCTTT
TRBD1,TRBV19,TRBJ2-5,-,CASSSDQGAWAQYF,TGTGCCAGTAGTTCCGACCAGGGGGCGTGGGCCCAGTACTTC
-,TRBV5-1,TRBJ2-5,-,CASSPYGNGGQPQETQYF,TGCGCCAGCAGCCCCTACGGGAACGGGGGTCAGCCGCAAGAGACCCAGTACTTC
-,TRBV2,TRBJ2-2,-,CASSDPRRGENTGELFF,TGTGCCAGCAGTGACCCTAGACGAGGGGAGAACACCGGGGAGCTGTTTTTT
TRBD1,TRBV23-1,TRBJ2-3,few,CASSDRVGDTQYF,TGCGCCAGCAGCGACAGGGTAGGAGATACGCAGTATTTT
-,TRBV19,TRBJ2-2,-,CASSIQSQANTGELFF,TGTGCCAGTAGTATTCAGTCACAGGCTAACACCGGGGAGCTGTTTTTT
-,TRBV18,TRBJ2-2,-,CASSPSFPGTPFVRTGELFF,TGTGCCAGCTCACCAAGTTTCCCCGGGACTCCGTTCGTTAGGACCGGGGAGCTGTTTTTT
-,TRBV18,TRBJ1-3,-,CASSPLGQFDSGNTIYF,TGTGCCAGCTCACCGCTAGGACAGTTCGACTCTGGAAACACCATATATTTT
-,TRBV28,TRBJ2-7,-,CASSSPGANLYEQYF,TGTGCCAGCAGTTCTCCCGGGGCCAACCTATACGAGCAGTACTTC
TRBD2,TRBV12-5,TRBJ2-1,-,CASTLRLAYEQFF,TGTGCCAGCACTCTTAGACTAGCCTATGAGCAGTTCTTC
TRBD1,TRBV19,TRBJ2-2,-,CASSIGTGVTGELFF,TGTGCCAGTAGTATAGGGACAGGGGTCACCGGGGAGCTGTTTTTT
-,TRBV6-7,TRBJ1-1,few,CASRPTDTLYTEAFF,TGTGCCAGCAGGCCGACAGATACACTTTACACTGAAGCTTTCTTT
TRBD2,TRBV6-8,TRBJ2-1,many,CASTSLAELNEQFF,TGTGCCAGCACCTCACTAGCGGAGCTCAATGAGCAGTTCTTC
-,TRBV10-2,TRBJ1-4,-,CASSEGTGEKLFF,TGCGCCAGCAGTGAAGGGACGGGTGAAAAACTGTTTTTT
-,TRBV7-7,TRBJ2-4,-,CASSLGVGWNIQYF,TGTGCCAGCAGCTTAGGTGTGGGGTGGAACATTCAGTACTTC